This passage covers 13 T cell receptor beta chains from one sample sequenced in a study of blood T cell repertoires in COVID-19. Assay: immunoSEQ multiplex PCR; the TCRdb copy retains only in-frame clones and omits some. Seen here are about 210,000 clones, roughly 82% observed once, and the top ten hold roughly 5.9%. The sample consisted of PBMCs or T cells enriched from blood (not recorded which). Source of these receptors: a man in his forties with acute COVID-19.

The chain recombines TRBV9 with TRBJ2-1, with D possibly being TRBD2 (6 bases). This CDR3 comprises 15 residues. Germline lookup yields CDR1 SGDLS and CDR2 YYNGEE. Trimming took off 1 base at V and 8 bases at J, with 16 bases between the two ends. The CDR3 reads CASSVRASVLDEQFF. DNA for the CDR3: TGTGCCAGCAGCGTAAGGGCTAGCGTCTTGGATGAGCAGTTCTTC. Full variable domain (outside the CDR3, taken from reference TRBV9 and TRBJ2-1): DSGVTQTPKHLITATGQRVTLRCSPRSGDLSVYWYQQSLDQGLQFLIQYYNGEERAKGNILERFSAQQFPDLHSELNLSSLELGDSALYFCASSVRASVLDEQFFGPGTRLTVL.

The CDR3 spells CASLRDRGSGYTF. The CDR3 nucleotides read TGTGCCAGCCTCCGGGACAGGGGCAGTGGCTACACCTTC. The chain combines TRBV6-5 with TRBJ1-2; 10 bases match TRBD1. The CDR3 is made up of 13 amino acids. The V and J ends lost 8 bases and 7 bases, in that order; junction bases with no gene match: 7. Germline CDR1 is MNHEY and CDR2 is SVGAGI.

The chain has TRBV7-3 and TRBJ1-6, with 8 positions matching TRBD1. The CDR3 is 15 residues long. Germline CDR1 reads SGHTA; CDR2 reads FQGTGA. V lost 5 bases, J lost 6 bases, and 6 bases stayed unmatched. This chain's CDR3 is CASSPADRGNSPLHF. In nucleotides, the CDR3 is TGTGCCAGCAGCCCAGCAGACAGGGGTAATTCACCCCTCCACTTT.

The chain uses TRBV20-1 and TRBJ2-7, with 10 positions matching TRBD2. Trimming took 3 bases from V and 5 from J; bases not matched to a gene: 10. Germline V lookup: CDR1 DFQATT, CDR2 SNEGSKA (reference sequence). There are 15 residues in the CDR3. The CDR3 region is CSASSRTSGGDEQYF. CDR3 bases: TGCAGTGCTAGTTCCAGGACTAGCGGAGGGGACGAGCAGTACTTC.

The chain uses TRBV5-4 and TRBJ2-2, with D perhaps TRBD2 (6 bases). The CDR3 has 14 residues. Germline values: CDR1 SGHNT, CDR2 YYREEE (reference sequence). V lost 4 bases, J lost 9 bases, and 16 bases lay in between. CDR3 nucleotide sequence: TGTGCCAGCAGCACCGGGACTTACCCCCGGGAGCTGTTTTTT. It yields the protein CASSTGTYPRELFF.

This rearrangement joins TRBV5-1 to TRBJ2-1, with 11 bases aligning to TRBD2. The CDR3 consists of 15 residues. The germline V gene encodes CDR1 SGHRS and CDR2 YFSETQ. J lost 8 bases, V lost 1 base, and 5 bases had no gene match. CDR3 residues: CASSLTSGSFDEQFF. The CDR3 nucleotides are TGCGCCAGCAGCTTGACTAGCGGGAGTTTCGATGAGCAGTTCTTC.

The chain combines TRBV5-4 with TRBJ2-7; D is unclear. CDR3 length: 14 amino acids. V lost 0 bases to trimming and J lost 3 bases, with 10 bases between them. The germline CDR1 and CDR2 sequences are SGHNT and YYREEE (reference sequence). The CDR3 bases are TGTGCCAGCAGCTTGGCCGGCGGATACTACGAGCAGTACTTC. Translated, it gives CASSLAGGYYEQYF. Complete variable domain (other parts from reference TRBV5-4 and TRBJ2-7): ETGVTQSPTHLIKTRGQQVTLRCSSQSGHNTVSWYQQALGQGPQFIFQYYREEENGRGNFPPRFSGLQFPNYSSELNVNALELDDSALYLCASSLAGGYYEQYFGPGTRLTVT.

The V gene is TRBV9, the J gene TRBJ1-2; D uncertain. Germline loops: CDR1 SGDLS, CDR2 YYNGEE. CDR3 length equals 12 residues. Trimming left V 3 bases short and J 6 bases short, with 9 bases between. The CDR3, as DNA: TGTGCCAGCAGCGAACACGGGGATGGCTACACCTTC. It is translated as CASSEHGDGYTF.

The count of this clone is one. The V gene is TRBV6-1, the J gene TRBJ2-3; 8 bases align to TRBD1. Germline V gene lookup returns CDR1 MNHNS and CDR2 SASEGT. V lost 1 base and J lost 3; bases outside the gene matches: 3. The CDR3 has 15 residues. The CDR3 coding sequence is TGTGCCAGCAGTGAAGAATGGACAGGGACAGATACGCAGTATTTT. Residues: CASSEEWTGTDTQYF.

The gene calls are TRBV3-1 (or the pseudogene TRBV3-2) and TRBJ1-1; tentative D call: TRBD1 (5 bases). CDR1 LGHDT and CDR2 YNNKEL come from the germline V gene (reference sequence). The V end was cut by 1 base, the J end by 1 base, with 7 bases between. The CDR3 contains 14 residues. This CDR3 is CASSQGTGNTEAFF. CDR3 nucleotide sequence: TGTGCCAGCAGCCAAGGAACAGGGAACACTGAAGCTTTCTTT.

The chain uses TRBV7-2 and TRBJ2-7, with TRBD2 identical over 10 bases. Germline CDR1 is SGHTA and CDR2 is FQGNSA. Trimming cost V 4 bases and J 2 bases; bases outside gene matches: 14. The CDR3 consists of 18 residues. CDR3 residues: CASSSRGASGSITYEQYF. The CDR3 DNA follows: TGTGCCAGCAGCTCCCGGGGGGCTAGCGGGAGTATTACCTACGAGCAGTACTTC.

In its sample, this clone was seen once. V gene TRBV28 combines with J gene TRBJ1-5; D is uncertain. The V and J ends lost 1 base and 0 bases respectively, with 7 bases between them. From germline, CDR1 is MDHEN and CDR2 SYDVKM. The CDR3 is made up of 15 amino acids. The CDR3 coding sequence is TGTGCCAGCAGTTTATCTGTCTATAGCAATCAGCCCCAGCATTTT. Protein product: CASSLSVYSNQPQHF.

To note about this clone: Different DNA sequences within this sample yield the same CDR3. The CDR3 DNA sequence: TGTGCCAGTAGTATCGGACAGGGGGACACTGAAGCTTTCTTT. This sequence encodes CASSIGQGDTEAFF. V is TRBV19 and J is TRBJ1-1, with 10 bases lining up with TRBD1. Germline-derived CDR1 and CDR2 are LNHDA and SQIVND (reference sequence). Unmatched junction bases numbered 1, after V lost 3 bases and J lost 3 bases. This CDR3 has 14 amino acids.